This is a list of T cell receptor beta chains from one sample in a study of T cell responses to AZD1222 COVID-19 vaccine. Method: immunoSEQ multiplex PCR; TCRdb's copy keeps in-frame clones and lacks some. The data hold about 140,000 clones, with around 92% observed a single time. The input for sequencing was peripheral blood, taken 28 days after the second AZD1222 dose. The receptors come from an adult who received the AZD1222 COVID-19 vaccine. Both conserved end residues are part of each CDR3. The order of the fields is V gene, J gene, clone size, D gene, CDR3 DNA, CDR3 protein. D genes are given only for firm matches. Size tells how often a clone was seen (once, few, many) or the class of an expanded clone, and some rows leave it out.

TRBV18	TRBJ2-7	.	.	TGTGCCAGCTCAGGGTCTCCCTACGAGCAGTACTTC	CASSGSPYEQYF
TRBV13	TRBJ2-4	.	.	TGTGCCAGCACCGCAACAGGGTCCAAAAACATTCAGTACTTC	CASTATGSKNIQYF
TRBV5-6	TRBJ1-5	.	.	TGTGCCAGCAGCTTCTTCGGACAGCCCCAGCATTTT	CASSFFGQPQHF
TRBV6-2/TRBV6-3	TRBJ2-7	.	.	TGTGCCAGCAGTCACGACCGAAGGAGTCCGCTTCTTTCCTACGAGCAGTACTTC	CASSHDRRSPLLSYEQYF
TRBV18	TRBJ1-3	few	.	TGTGCCAGCTCCTCGGACAGAGGAAACACCATATATTTT	CASSSDRGNTIYF
TRBV4-2	TRBJ1-1	.	TRBD1	TGTGCCAGCAGCCAGGACAGGGGGCTTGAAGCTTTCTTT	CASSQDRGLEAFF
TRBV28	TRBJ1-3	.	.	TGTGCCAGCAGTTTAACCCAACAGGGATCTGGAAACACCATATATTTT	CASSLTQQGSGNTIYF
TRBV9	TRBJ1-6	.	.	TGTGCCAGCAGCGTAGGTGGAGATACCCTGTCAATGTTTCCCCTCCACTTT	CASSVGGDTLSMFPLHF
TRBV25-1	TRBJ2-2	.	TRBD2	TGTGCCAGCCAGGGACTAGCGGACACCGGGGAGCTGTTTTTT	CASQGLADTGELFF
TRBV6-2/TRBV6-3	TRBJ1-2	.	.	TGTGCCAGCAGTTACTCGTTGACGCAACGGGGCTACACCTTC	CASSYSLTQRGYTF
TRBV6-2/TRBV6-3	TRBJ1-1	.	TRBD1	TGTGCCAGCAGTTATCTGGCAGGGGGACCGATCTTT	CASSYLAGGPIF
TRBV7-8	TRBJ1-1	.	TRBD1	TGTGCCAGCAGCGCCCGGGACAGCACTGAAGCTTTCTTT	CASSARDSTEAFF
TRBV12-3/TRBV12-4	TRBJ2-7	.	TRBD2	TGTGCCAGCAGTCCAATGGGGGGGGAGCAGTACTTC	CASSPMGGEQYF
TRBV11-2	TRBJ2-2	.	.	TGTGCCAGCAGCTTAAACAGGGCGGCCGGGGAGCTGTTTTTT	CASSLNRAAGELFF
TRBV7-6	TRBJ2-7	.	TRBD2	TGTGCCAGCAGCCCGCAGCCGGGGGGTTCCTACGAGCAGTACTTC	CASSPQPGGSYEQYF
TRBV30	TRBJ1-2	.	TRBD1	TGTGCCTGGAGTGTAGGGGGCAGCTTTAACTATGGCTACACCTTC	CAWSVGGSFNYGYTF
TRBV7-2	TRBJ2-7	once	.	TGTGCCAGCAGCTTAGCGGGGCAGGGGCGAACCTTATCCTACGAGCAGTACTTC	CASSLAGQGRTLSYEQYF
TRBV10-3	TRBJ2-5	.	.	TGTGCCACCCATCCCGGCGACAGGCGCCAAGAGACCCAGTACTTC	CATHPGDRRQETQYF
TRBV18	TRBJ2-3	.	.	TGTGCCAGCTCACCACGGAGCGGGAGCACAGATACGCAGTATTTT	CASSPRSGSTDTQYF
TRBV6-2/TRBV6-3	TRBJ1-5	.	.	TGTGCCAGCAGTTACTCCCCCGGGGGCCAGCCCCAGCATTTT	CASSYSPGGQPQHF
TRBV30	TRBJ2-3	.	.	TGTGCCTGGAGGGGTGGGGGGGCGACTCACAGAGATACGCAGTATTTT	CAWRGGGATHRDTQYF
TRBV7-3	TRBJ1-3	.	.	TGTGCCAGCAACCCCTCCGACAGCTCTGGAAACACCATATATTTT	CASNPSDSSGNTIYF
TRBV27	TRBJ2-3	.	.	TGTGCCAGCAGTCCTCAGGGGACTCAGCAGTATTTT	CASSPQGTQQYF
TRBV18	TRBJ2-3	once	TRBD2	TGTGCCAGCTCACCCTCCCTGGGGACTAGCGGGAGAAGTACGCAGTATTTT	CASSPSLGTSGRSTQYF
TRBV4-3	TRBJ2-1	.	TRBD2	TGCGCCAGCAGCCAAGATCTTGGTCTAGCGGGAGTAATCAATGAGCAGTTCTTC	CASSQDLGLAGVINEQFF
TRBV19	TRBJ1-1	.	.	TGTGCCAGTAAACTACAGGACTCGAACACTGAAGCTTTCTTT	CASKLQDSNTEAFF
TRBV20-1	TRBJ2-2	.	TRBD2	TGCAGTGCTAGTCTCGGTAGCGGGGCGAACACCGGGGAGCTGTTTTTT	CSASLGSGANTGELFF
TRBV19	TRBJ1-5	few	.	TGTGCCAGTAGCGCGCGCGGCAATCAGCCCCAGCATTTT	CASSARGNQPQHF
TRBV6-2/TRBV6-3	TRBJ1-1	.	.	TGTGCCAGCAGTTACATAGCAAACACTGAAGCTTTCTTT	CASSYIANTEAFF
TRBV28	TRBJ2-2	.	TRBD1	TGTGCCAGCAGGGGGGGACAGGGGTGGACCGGGGAGCTGTTTTTT	CASRGGQGWTGELFF
TRBV6-1	TRBJ2-1	.	.	TGTGCCAGCAGTGAATGGGGGGGGGCGAGTAATGAGCAGTTCTTC	CASSEWGGASNEQFF